This T cell receptor beta chain derives from a study of T cells after yellow fever vaccination. Study as a whole: In the case of low-cell-number fractions, SMART-Seq v4 Ultra Low Input was used for preparation.

Study conclusions and caveats: Repertoires sorted by FACS could include abundant clonotypes that are contaminants from the bulk population.

The CDR3 contains 16 residues. Germline V gives CDR1 SGHRS, CDR2 YFSETQ. V lost 4 bases, J lost 2 bases, and 6 bases stayed unmatched. TCRdb re-analysed the 5' RACE reads in MiXCR, keeping a single row per CDR3 protein. The table includes around 310,000 distinct CDR3 sequences, around 4% detected once. This clonotype was recorded many times. Its antigen is not known. The chain combines TRBV5-1 with TRBJ2-3; TRBD2 aligns across 11 bases. The source material was PBMCs, sampled on the day of the yellow fever booster vaccination. This TCR was sampled from a man between 18 and 29 years old who received the YFV17D yellow fever vaccine. The CDR3 here is CASSQGLADLTDTQYF. CDR3 nucleotide sequence: TGCGCCAGCAGCCAGGGACTAGCGGACCTCACAGATACGCAGTATTTT.